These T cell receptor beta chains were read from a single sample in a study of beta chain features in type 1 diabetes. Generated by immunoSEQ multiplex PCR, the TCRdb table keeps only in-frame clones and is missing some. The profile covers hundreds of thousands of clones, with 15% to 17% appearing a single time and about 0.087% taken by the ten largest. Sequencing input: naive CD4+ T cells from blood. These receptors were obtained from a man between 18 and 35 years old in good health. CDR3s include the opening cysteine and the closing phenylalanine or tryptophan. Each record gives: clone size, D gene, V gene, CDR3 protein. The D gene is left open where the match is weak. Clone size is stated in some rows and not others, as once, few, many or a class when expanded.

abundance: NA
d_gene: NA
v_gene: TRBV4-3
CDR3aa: CASSQEADRLSGNTIYF

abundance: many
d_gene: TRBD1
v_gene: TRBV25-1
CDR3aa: CASREGQGPYEQYF

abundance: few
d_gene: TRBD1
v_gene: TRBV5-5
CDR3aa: CASSLAPGQVRETQYF

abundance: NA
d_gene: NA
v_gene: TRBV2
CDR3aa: CASHNRVTGELFF

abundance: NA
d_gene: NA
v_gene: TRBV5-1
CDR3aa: CASSLNRKDTQYF

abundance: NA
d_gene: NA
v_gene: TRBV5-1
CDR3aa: CASSLVGGPDTQYF

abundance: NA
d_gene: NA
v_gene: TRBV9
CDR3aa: CASSARSGINYGYTF

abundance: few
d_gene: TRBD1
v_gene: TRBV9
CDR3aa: CASSARQGAHTEAFF

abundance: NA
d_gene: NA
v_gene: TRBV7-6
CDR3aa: CASSLVSRAPEQYF

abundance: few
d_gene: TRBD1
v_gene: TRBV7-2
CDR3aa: CASSKGQGGYEQYF

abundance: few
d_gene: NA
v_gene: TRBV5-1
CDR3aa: CASSLDQTHTEAFF

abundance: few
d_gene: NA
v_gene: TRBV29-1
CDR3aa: CSVDGVRVSYNEQFF

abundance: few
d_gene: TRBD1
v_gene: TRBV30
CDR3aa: CASSRQGYGYTF

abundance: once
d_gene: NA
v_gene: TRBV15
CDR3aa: CATSRDTVGRAAYEQYF

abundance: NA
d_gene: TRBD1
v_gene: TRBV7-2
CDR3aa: CASSLSGTANTEAFF

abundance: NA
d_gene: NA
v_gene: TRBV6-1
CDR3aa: CASFSSGANVLTF

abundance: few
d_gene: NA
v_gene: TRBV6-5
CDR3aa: CASRPQTNTDTQYF

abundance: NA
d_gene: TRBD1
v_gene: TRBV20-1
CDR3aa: CSARGTGRAFF

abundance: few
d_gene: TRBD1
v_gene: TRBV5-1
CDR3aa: CASSRTGSYEQYF

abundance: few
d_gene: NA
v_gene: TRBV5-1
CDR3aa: CASNLWDNTDTQYF

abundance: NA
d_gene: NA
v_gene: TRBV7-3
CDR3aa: CASSLSGANEQFF

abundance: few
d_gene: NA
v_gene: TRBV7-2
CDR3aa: CASSLSPGSYNEQFF

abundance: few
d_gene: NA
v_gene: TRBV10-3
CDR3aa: CAISESLALYEQYF

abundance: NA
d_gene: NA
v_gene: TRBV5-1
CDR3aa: CASSLAGQRVGEQYF

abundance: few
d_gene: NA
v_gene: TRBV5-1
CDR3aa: CASSSTSAQAFF

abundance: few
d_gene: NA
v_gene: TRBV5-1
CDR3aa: CASSLVGGANGYTF